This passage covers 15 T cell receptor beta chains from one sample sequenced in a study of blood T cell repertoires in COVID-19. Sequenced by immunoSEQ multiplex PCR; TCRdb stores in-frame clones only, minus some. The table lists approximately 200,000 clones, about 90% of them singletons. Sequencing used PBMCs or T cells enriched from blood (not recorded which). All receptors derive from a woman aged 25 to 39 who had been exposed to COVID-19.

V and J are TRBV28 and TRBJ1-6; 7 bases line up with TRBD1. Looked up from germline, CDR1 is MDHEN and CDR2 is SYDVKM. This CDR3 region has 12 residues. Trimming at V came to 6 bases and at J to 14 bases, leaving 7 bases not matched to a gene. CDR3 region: CASSLTGDSLHF. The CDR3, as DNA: TGTGCCAGCAGCCTCACAGGGGACTCCCTCCACTTT.

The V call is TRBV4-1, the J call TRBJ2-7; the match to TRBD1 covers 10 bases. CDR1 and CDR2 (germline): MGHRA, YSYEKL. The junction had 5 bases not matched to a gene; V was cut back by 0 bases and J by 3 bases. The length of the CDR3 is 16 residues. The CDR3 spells CASSQDPGQGDYEQYF. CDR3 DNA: TGCGCCAGCAGCCAAGATCCAGGACAGGGGGACTACGAGCAGTACTTC.

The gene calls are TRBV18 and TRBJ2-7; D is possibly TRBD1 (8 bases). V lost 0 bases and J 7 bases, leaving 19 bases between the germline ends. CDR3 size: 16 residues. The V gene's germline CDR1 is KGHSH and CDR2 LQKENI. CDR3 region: CASSPPGRGRGGEQYF. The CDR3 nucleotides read TGTGCCAGCTCACCACCGGGCAGGGGGCGCGGGGGAGAGCAGTACTTC.

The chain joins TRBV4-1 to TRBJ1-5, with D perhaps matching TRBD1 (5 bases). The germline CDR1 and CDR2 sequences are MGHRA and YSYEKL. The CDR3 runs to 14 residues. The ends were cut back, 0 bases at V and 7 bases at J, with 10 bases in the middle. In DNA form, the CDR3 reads TGCGCCAGCAGCCAAGATGCGGGGCCCCAGCCCCAGCATTTT. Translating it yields CASSQDAGPQPQHF.

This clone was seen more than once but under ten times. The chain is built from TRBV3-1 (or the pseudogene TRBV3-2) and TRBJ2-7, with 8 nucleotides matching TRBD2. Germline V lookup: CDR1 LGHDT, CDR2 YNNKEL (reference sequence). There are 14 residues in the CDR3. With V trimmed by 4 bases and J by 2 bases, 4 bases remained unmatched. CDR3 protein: CASSPRGGPYEQYF. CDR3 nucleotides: TGTGCCAGCAGCCCCCGGGGGGGTCCCTACGAGCAGTACTTC.

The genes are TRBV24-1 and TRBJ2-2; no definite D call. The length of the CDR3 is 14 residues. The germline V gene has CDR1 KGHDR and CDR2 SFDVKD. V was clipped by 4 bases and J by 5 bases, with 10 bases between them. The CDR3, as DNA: TGTGCCACCAGTGAGAGTTGGTTGACCGGGGAGCTGTTTTTT. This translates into CATSESWLTGELFF.

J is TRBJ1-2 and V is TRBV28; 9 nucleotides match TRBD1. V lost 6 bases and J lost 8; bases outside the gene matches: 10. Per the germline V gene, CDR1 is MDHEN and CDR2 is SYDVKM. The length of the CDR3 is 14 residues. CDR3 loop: CASRYSGTGPGYTF. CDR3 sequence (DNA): TGTGCCAGCAGATACTCCGGGACAGGGCCCGGCTACACCTTC.

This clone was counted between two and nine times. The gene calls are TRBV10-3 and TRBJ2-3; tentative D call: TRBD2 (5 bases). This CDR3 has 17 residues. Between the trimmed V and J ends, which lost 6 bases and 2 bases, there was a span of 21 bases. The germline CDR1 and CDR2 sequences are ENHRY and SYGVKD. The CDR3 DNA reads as TGTGCCATCAGCGGCAGTTCAGCGGTTTTCAACACAGATACGCAGTATTTT. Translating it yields CAISGSSAVFNTDTQYF.

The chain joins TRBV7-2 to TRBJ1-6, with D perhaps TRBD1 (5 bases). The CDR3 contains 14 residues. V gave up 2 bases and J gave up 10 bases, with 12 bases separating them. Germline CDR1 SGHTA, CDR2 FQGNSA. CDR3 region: CASSLLGPRSPLHF. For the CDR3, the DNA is TGTGCCAGCAGCTTACTGGGGCCGCGGTCACCCCTCCACTTT. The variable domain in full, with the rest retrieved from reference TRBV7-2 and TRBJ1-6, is GAGVSQSPSNKVTEKGKDVELRCDPISGHTALYWYRQSLGQGLEFLIYFQGNSAPDKSGLPSDRFSAERTGGSVSTLTIQRTQQEDSAVYLCASSLLGPRSPLHFGNGTRLTVT.

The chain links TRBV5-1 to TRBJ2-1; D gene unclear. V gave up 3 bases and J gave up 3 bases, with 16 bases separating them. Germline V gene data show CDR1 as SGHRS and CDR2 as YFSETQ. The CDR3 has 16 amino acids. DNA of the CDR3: TGCGCCAGCAGCTCGCTAGACCCCCGAGTCTACAATGAGCAGTTCTTC. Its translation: CASSSLDPRVYNEQFF.

The CDR3 sequence is CASSPLGGDSPLHF. The CDR3 DNA reads TGTGCCAGCAGTCCCCTAGGGGGGGACTCACCCCTCCACTTT. This chain joins TRBV6-5 and TRBJ1-6, with a tentative D call TRBD1 (6 bases). The V and J ends lost 5 bases and 10 bases respectively, with 15 bases between them. Germline lookup yields CDR1 MNHEY and CDR2 SVGAGI. The CDR3 has 14 residues.

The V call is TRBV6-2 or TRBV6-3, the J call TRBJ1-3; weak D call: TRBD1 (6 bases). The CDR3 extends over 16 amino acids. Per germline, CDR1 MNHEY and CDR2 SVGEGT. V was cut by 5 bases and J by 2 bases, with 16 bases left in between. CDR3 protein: CASSQGQFTTGNTIYF. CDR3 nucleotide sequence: TGTGCCAGCAGTCAAGGACAGTTTACTACTGGAAACACCATATATTTT.

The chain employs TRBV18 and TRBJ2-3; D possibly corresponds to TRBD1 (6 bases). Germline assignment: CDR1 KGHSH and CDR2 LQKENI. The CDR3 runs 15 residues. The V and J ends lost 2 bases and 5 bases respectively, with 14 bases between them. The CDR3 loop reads CASSPYSRGIDTQYF. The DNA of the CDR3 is TGTGCCAGCTCACCATATAGCAGGGGCATAGATACGCAGTATTTT.

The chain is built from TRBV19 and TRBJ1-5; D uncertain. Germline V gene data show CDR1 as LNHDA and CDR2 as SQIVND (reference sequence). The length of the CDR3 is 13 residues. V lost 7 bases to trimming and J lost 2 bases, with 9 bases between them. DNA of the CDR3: TGTGCCAGTACATGGAGGGGCAATCAGCCCCAGCATTTT. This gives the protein CASTWRGNQPQHF.

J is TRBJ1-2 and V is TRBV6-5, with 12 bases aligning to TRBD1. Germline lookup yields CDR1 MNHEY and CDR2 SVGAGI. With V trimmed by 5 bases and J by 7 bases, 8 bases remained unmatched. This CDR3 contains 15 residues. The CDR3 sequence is CASSPQGQGALGYTF. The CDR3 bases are TGTGCCAGCAGTCCCCAGGGACAGGGGGCGCTTGGCTACACCTTC.